The 30 T cell receptor beta chains reported below all come from one sample, sequenced in a study of CD8 T cells in ankylosing spondylitis. TCRdb re-derived calls from the 5' RACE reads in MiXCR, one entry per CDR3 protein. The table lists 250,000 to 300,000 distinct CDR3 sequences, around 20% of them singletons, with less than 9.5% in the top ten. Sequencing was performed on blood, either unsorted or a sorted T cell fraction (not recorded which). Source of these receptors: a male donor with ankylosing spondylitis or in good health (not recorded which).

This clonotype appeared a few times. The chain links TRBV6-1 to TRBJ2-7; D is unclear. V lost 6 bases to trimming and J lost 7 bases, with 10 bases between them. This CDR3 comprises 11 residues. Germline CDR1 and CDR2: MNHNS and SASEGT. CDR3 DNA: TGTGCCAGCAGCGTCGGTGGGGAGCAGTACGTC. Translation: CASSVGGEQYV.

V gene TRBV12-3 or TRBV12-4 combines with J gene TRBJ1-1; no reliable D call. Trimming stripped 2 bases from V and 4 bases from J, with 8 bases between. CDR3 length: 13 residues. CDR3 region: CASSLIEVTEAFF. CDR3 sequence (DNA): TGTGCCAGCAGTTTAATTGAGGTCACTGAAGCTTTCTTT.

This clonotype was recorded a few times. This CDR3 is CASSSGRDPGNSPLHF. As DNA, the CDR3 is TGTGCCAGCAGTTCCGGAAGAGATCCGGGGAATTCACCCCTCCACTTT. The chain links TRBV5-4 to TRBJ1-6; D is ambiguous. From germline, CDR1 is SGHNT and CDR2 YYREEE (reference sequence). Trimming shortened V by 5 bases and J by 7 bases, and 19 bases separated the two germline ends. The CDR3 contains 16 residues.

The gene calls are TRBV7-9 and TRBJ2-3; D remains unclear. In germline, CDR1 is SEHNR, CDR2 FQNEAQ (reference sequence). The V end lost 4 bases, the J end lost 4 bases, and 6 bases lay between the germline ends. The CDR3 sequence is 12 residues long. The CDR3 loop is CASSSVADTQYF. CDR3 nucleotides: TGTGCCAGCAGCTCGGTGGCAGATACGCAGTATTTT. The variable domain in full, with the rest retrieved from reference TRBV7-9 and TRBJ2-3, is DTGVSQNPRHKITKRGQNVTFRCDPISEHNRLYWYRQTLGQGPEFLTYFQNEAQLEKSRLLSDRFSAERPKGSFSTLEIQRTEQGDSAMYLCASSSVADTQYFGPGTRLTVL.

This clonotype showed up just a few times. The rearrangement links TRBV27 to TRBJ1-1, with D possibly matching TRBD1 (5 bases). Per germline, CDR1 MNHEY and CDR2 SMNVEV (reference sequence). V lost 1 base, J lost 0 bases, and 12 bases lay in between. The CDR3 is 16 amino acids. The CDR3 DNA sequence: TGTGCCAGCAGTTTATGGCTGCCAGGGATGAACACTGAAGCTTTCTTT. It translates to CASSLWLPGMNTEAFF.

There are a few counts of this clonotype. Compared with germline, one end of the junction differs, possibly owing to a read error. The chain links TRBV20-1 to TRBJ2-3, with TRBD2 matching over 13 bases. This CDR3 has 16 amino acids. Germline V gives CDR1 DFQATT, CDR2 SNEGSKA (reference sequence). The DNA for the CDR3 is TGCAGTGCTATTTCCCGACTAGCGGGGGGCACAAATACGCAGTATTTT. Its translation is CSAISRLAGGTNTQYF.

This chain links TRBV20-1 with TRBJ2-3; 13 nucleotides align to TRBD2. The V segment lost 1 base and the J segment 1 base; nucleotides outside the gene matches: 5. Germline assignment: CDR1 DFQATT and CDR2 SNEGSKA (reference sequence). This CDR3 is 17 amino acids long. CDR3 region: CSARGFGTSGGTDTQYF. In nucleotides, the CDR3 is TGCAGTGCTAGAGGGTTCGGGACTAGCGGGGGCACAGATACGCAGTATTTT.

The genes are TRBV14 and TRBJ2-3, with D perhaps matching TRBD2 (5 bases). From germline, CDR1 is SGHDN and CDR2 FVKESK. Trimming left V 0 bases short and J 3 bases short, with 13 bases between. This CDR3 is 16 amino acids long. The DNA of the CDR3 is TGTGCCAGCAGCCAAGATTGGGGAGAGGAAACAGATACGCAGTATTTT. The encoded protein is CASSQDWGEETDTQYF.

With regard to this clonotype: One junction end disagrees with the germline gene, perhaps due to a read error. The chain links TRBV3-1 to TRBJ2-1; D may be TRBD1 (6 bases). The germline V gene encodes CDR1 LGHDT and CDR2 YNNKEL (reference sequence). The CDR3 is 13 residues long. CDR3 region: CAGSQGTFSEQFF. DNA for the CDR3: TGTGCCGGCAGCCAAGGGACATTTAGTGAGCAGTTCTTC.

This clonotype appeared a few times. The chain uses TRBV15 and TRBJ2-3; TRBD2 matches 15 bases. The CDR3 is made up of 16 amino acids. Germline values: CDR1 LNHNV, CDR2 YYDKDF (reference sequence). V lost 3 bases to trimming and J lost 6 bases; unmatched junction nucleotides: 4. CDR3 in amino acids: CATSSRTSGRADTQYF. CDR3 DNA: TGTGCCACCAGCAGCCGGACTAGCGGGAGGGCGGATACGCAGTATTTT.

This clonotype was recorded a few times. The CDR3 loop reads CAISFGATEAFF. The CDR3 nucleotides are TGTGCCATCTCATTCGGGGCCACTGAAGCTTTCTTT. The chain employs TRBV6-1 and TRBJ1-1, with D maybe TRBD1 (5 bases). Trimming stripped 10 bases from V and 4 bases from J, with 13 bases between. The CDR3 is made up of 12 amino acids. Looked up from germline, CDR1 is MNHNS and CDR2 is SASEGT.

This clonotype has ten or more counts. The chain is built from TRBV5-1 and TRBJ2-7; 7 bases are shared with TRBD1. The CDR3 is 14 residues long. Germline-derived CDR1 and CDR2 are SGHRS and YFSETQ. The J segment lost 1 base and the V segment lost 0 bases, leaving 1 base of the junction unmatched. CDR3 in DNA: TGCGCCAGCAGCTTGGGACAGGGATCCTACGAGCAGTACGTC. Its translation is CASSLGQGSYEQYV.

The chain is built from TRBV18 and TRBJ2-6; D gene uncertain. The CDR3 totals 16 residues. Germline V lookup: CDR1 KGHSH, CDR2 LQKENI. V shed 3 bases and J shed 0 bases, with 9 bases lying between them. CDR3 region: CASSPLLYSGANVLTF. The CDR3 DNA reads as TGTGCCAGCTCACCGCTCCTTTACTCTGGGGCCAACGTCCTGACTTTC.

The J gene is TRBJ2-7, the V gene TRBV30; the match to TRBD1 covers 7 bases. J lost 2 bases, V lost 4 bases, and 5 bases had no gene match. The length of the CDR3 is 13 residues. Germline loops: CDR1 GTSNPN, CDR2 SVGIG (reference sequence). The CDR3 spells CAWMDRITYEQYV. For the CDR3, the DNA is TGTGCCTGGATGGACAGGATAACCTACGAGCAGTACGTC.

This clonotype has more than one count but fewer than ten. The chain joins TRBV20-1 to TRBJ1-3; no reliable D call. Trimming pared 6 bases from V and 4 bases from J, leaving 7 bases between. This CDR3 is built from 11 residues. CDR1 and CDR2 (germline): DFQATT, SNEGSKA (reference sequence). The CDR3 sequence is CSAPQGNTIYF. CDR3 DNA: TGCAGTGCCCCTCAGGGAAACACCATATATTTT.

The rearrangement joins TRBV20-1 to TRBJ2-5; D gene uncertain. V was pared by 2 bases and J by 5 bases, with 12 bases between. The CDR3 spans 13 residues. Germline lookup yields CDR1 DFQATT and CDR2 SNEGSKA (reference sequence). Written as DNA, the CDR3 is TGCAGTGCTAGAATCCCCCCAGTGGAGACCCAGTACTTC. It translates to CSARIPPVETQYF.

The genes are TRBV5-4 and TRBJ2-3, with D possibly being TRBD2 (7 bases). V was cut by 4 bases and J by 5 bases, with 14 bases left in between. CDR3 length: 14 residues. Germline-derived CDR1 and CDR2 are SGHNT and YYREEE (reference sequence). CDR3 residues: CASSKAGAVDTQYF. CDR3 sequence (DNA): TGTGCCAGCAGCAAGGCGGGGGCGGTAGATACGCAGTATTTT.

The chain links TRBV12-3 or TRBV12-4 to TRBJ1-1; no firm D call. The CDR3 sequence is 15 residues long. Deletions cut 2 bases from V and 0 bases from J, with 10 bases between. The CDR3 DNA sequence: TGTGCCAGCAGTTTATCACGGCACATGAACACTGAAGCTTTCTTT. Translated: CASSLSRHMNTEAFF.

The V and J genes are TRBV28 and TRBJ1-2, with D perhaps matching TRBD1 (5 bases). The ends were cut back, 6 bases at V and 8 bases at J, with 16 bases in the middle. The V gene's germline CDR1 is MDHEN and CDR2 SYDVKM. The CDR3 sequence is 13 residues long. This CDR3 reads CASSTGTQAGYTF. The CDR3 nucleotides read TGTGCCAGCAGCACCGGGACCCAGGCCGGCTACACCTTC.

This clonotype appeared a few times. This chain uses TRBV6-1 with TRBJ1-5; TRBD1 is a possible D gene (5 bases). The V end lost 6 bases, the J end lost 7 bases, and 16 bases lay between the germline ends. This CDR3 spans 14 amino acids. Looked up from germline, CDR1 is MNHNS and CDR2 is SASEGT. In DNA form, the CDR3 reads TGTGCCAGCAGAGGGCTGGGGGGGGGACAGCCCCAGCATTTT. Encoded protein: CASRGLGGGQPQHF.

This clonotype has a handful of counts. V gene TRBV24-1 combines with J gene TRBJ2-2; D is uncertain. This CDR3 has 13 amino acids. Trimming shortened V by 1 base and J by 6 bases, and 5 bases separated the two germline ends. Germline lookup yields CDR1 KGHDR and CDR2 SFDVKD. For the CDR3, the DNA is TGTGCCACCAGTGATTTTAGAGCCGGGGAGCTGTTTTTT. Amino acid sequence: CATSDFRAGELFF.

This clonotype has only a few counts. The rearrangement uses TRBV5-1 and TRBJ2-2; a weak D match, TRBD2 (6 bases). The V end was cut by 0 bases, the J end by 5 bases, with 14 bases between. The CDR3 sequence is 16 residues long. Germline lookup yields CDR1 SGHRS and CDR2 YFSETQ. The CDR3, as DNA: TGCGCCAGCAGCTTGGGCCCTCGACTAGATACCGGGGAGCTGTTTTTT. It yields the protein CASSLGPRLDTGELFF.

CDR3 region: CSAGPLYNEQFF. The CDR3 nucleotides read TGCAGTGCTGGGCCCCTATACAATGAGCAGTTCTTC. The chain couples TRBV20-1 to TRBJ2-1; the D is unclear. CDR3 size: 12 residues. The V gene's germline CDR1 is DFQATT and CDR2 SNEGSKA (reference sequence). V lost 5 bases, J lost 4 bases, and 9 bases lay in between.

The genes are TRBV28 and TRBJ2-2, with unresolved D. V was shortened by 3 bases and J by 3 bases, with 8 bases between the two germline ends. From germline, CDR1 is MDHEN and CDR2 SYDVKM. This CDR3 spans 14 amino acids. CDR3 amino acids: CASSLVRHTGELFF. The CDR3 DNA sequence: TGTGCCAGCAGTTTGGTGAGGCACACCGGGGAGCTGTTTTTT. Full variable domain (remainder filled in from reference TRBV28 and TRBJ2-2): DVKVTQSSRYLVKRTGEKVFLECVQDMDHENMFWYRQDPGLGLRLIYFSYDVKMKEKGDIPEGYSVSREKKERFSLILESASTNQTSMYLCASSLVRHTGELFFGEGSRLTVL.

This sequence joins TRBV10-3 and TRBJ2-6; D unresolved. Germline CDR1 reads ENHRY; CDR2 reads SYGVKD. The V and J ends lost 8 bases and 0 bases respectively, with 8 bases between them. The CDR3 sequence is 14 residues long. The CDR3 sequence is CAISESSGANVLTF. CDR3 in DNA: TGTGCCATCTCCGAGAGCTCTGGGGCCAACGTCCTGACTTTC.

This clonotype was recorded a few times. V usage is TRBV27 and J usage is TRBJ1-2, with D possibly TRBD1 on 5 matching bases. From germline, CDR1 is MNHEY and CDR2 SMNVEV (reference sequence). The ends were cut back, 4 bases at V and 8 bases at J, with 8 bases in the middle. CDR3 length: 11 amino acids. This chain's CDR3 is CASSSGSGYTF. CDR3 coding DNA: TGTGCCAGCAGTTCAGGGTCCGGCTACACCTTC.

This clonotype turned up a few times. The CDR3 nucleotides are TGCAGTGCTAGGGGGATCTCGAGCACCGGGGAGCTGTTTTTT. Amino acids: CSARGISSTGELFF. This chain links TRBV20-1 with TRBJ2-2; D is undetermined. Germline assignment: CDR1 DFQATT and CDR2 SNEGSKA (reference sequence). V was pared by 3 bases and J by 4 bases, with 12 bases between. This CDR3 spans 14 amino acids.

The chain uses TRBV20-1 and TRBJ2-2; a weak D match, TRBD2 (5 bases). Germline CDR1 DFQATT, CDR2 SNEGSKA (reference sequence). The CDR3 length is 18 residues. V lost 0 bases and J lost 2, with 19 bases in between. This CDR3 is CSARDLSGSPLNTGELFF. CDR3 coding DNA: TGCAGTGCTAGAGATCTGTCGGGGAGCCCACTAAACACCGGGGAGCTGTTTTTT.

The J gene is TRBJ2-1, the V gene TRBV6-2 or TRBV6-3; 7 nucleotides match TRBD1. Germline V lookup: CDR1 MNHEY, CDR2 SVGEGT. This CDR3 is built from 15 residues. With V trimmed by 8 bases and J by 9 bases, 16 bases remained unmatched. CDR3 sequence reads: CASGPNRIGGFEQFF. In DNA, the CDR3 is TGTGCCAGCGGACCCAATAGAATAGGGGGCTTTGAGCAGTTCTTC.

The sample holds a few counts of this clonotype. The rearrangement links TRBV9 to TRBJ2-4, with unresolved D. Looked up from germline, CDR1 is SGDLS and CDR2 is YYNGEE. Trimming removed 0 bases from V and 5 bases from J, with 12 bases in between. The CDR3 totals 15 residues. CDR3 sequence (DNA): TGTGCCAGCAGCGTAGGGGCACTGGGCCAAAACATTCAGTACTTC. The encoded protein is CASSVGALGQNIQYF.